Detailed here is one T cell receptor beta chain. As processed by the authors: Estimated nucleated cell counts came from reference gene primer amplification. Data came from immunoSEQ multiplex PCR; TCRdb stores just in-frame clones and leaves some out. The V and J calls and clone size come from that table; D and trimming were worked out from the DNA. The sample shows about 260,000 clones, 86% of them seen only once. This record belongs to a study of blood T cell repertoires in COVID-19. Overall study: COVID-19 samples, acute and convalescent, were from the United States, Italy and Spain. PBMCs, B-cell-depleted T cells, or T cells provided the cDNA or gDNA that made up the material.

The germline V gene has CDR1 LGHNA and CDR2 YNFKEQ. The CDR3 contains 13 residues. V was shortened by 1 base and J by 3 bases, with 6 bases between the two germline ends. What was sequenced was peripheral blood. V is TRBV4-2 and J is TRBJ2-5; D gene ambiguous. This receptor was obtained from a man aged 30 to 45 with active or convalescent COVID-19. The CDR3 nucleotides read TGTGCCAGCAGCCAAGGCCTAGAAGAGACCCAGTACTTC. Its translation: CASSQGLEETQYF.